The TCR beta chain described here comes from a study of blood T cell repertoires in COVID-19. At the level of the study: COVID-19 samples collected from the United States, Italy and Spain covered acute and convalescent phases.

Clones were read by immunoSEQ multiplex PCR, and TCRdb kept only the in-frame ones, dropping some. The sample lists approximately 180,000 clones; 88% were seen once. V lost 4 bases to trimming and J lost 4 bases, with 13 bases between them. CDR1 and CDR2 from the germline V gene are MGHRA and YSYEKL. The CDR3 runs 14 residues. Material: peripheral blood. This chain joins TRBV4-1 and TRBJ1-2, with D maybe TRBD1 (5 bases). This clonotype was sampled from a human donor in a cohort sampled during active COVID-19. The CDR3: CASSPNPGSYGYTF. CDR3 DNA: TGCGCCAGCAGCCCCAACCCAGGGTCCTATGGCTACACCTTC.